This TCR beta chain originates from a study of blood T cell repertoires in COVID-19. Germline assignment: CDR1 DFQATT and CDR2 SNEGSKA (reference sequence). V was pared by 6 bases and J by 7 bases, with 9 bases between. The CDR3 is 11 amino acids. As processed by the authors: Researchers report that nucleated cell counts were estimated from reference gene primer amplification. The table came from immunoSEQ multiplex PCR; TCRdb's copy has only in-frame clones and leaves some out. V and J calls and clone size are copied from that table; D and trimming were computed from the DNA. The top ten clones hold about 4% of a sample with approximately 250,000 clones, about 81% of them seen once. Recruits, aged roughly 18 to 95 years, lived in some 25 US areas.

This chain uses TRBV20-1 with TRBJ1-4; no clear D gene. This receptor was obtained from a man aged 30 to 45 with acute COVID-19. Sequenced input: PBMCs or T cells enriched from blood (not recorded which). CDR3 sequence: CSAKRGEKLFF. In DNA, the CDR3 is TGCAGTGCAAAGAGAGGTGAAAAACTGTTTTTT.